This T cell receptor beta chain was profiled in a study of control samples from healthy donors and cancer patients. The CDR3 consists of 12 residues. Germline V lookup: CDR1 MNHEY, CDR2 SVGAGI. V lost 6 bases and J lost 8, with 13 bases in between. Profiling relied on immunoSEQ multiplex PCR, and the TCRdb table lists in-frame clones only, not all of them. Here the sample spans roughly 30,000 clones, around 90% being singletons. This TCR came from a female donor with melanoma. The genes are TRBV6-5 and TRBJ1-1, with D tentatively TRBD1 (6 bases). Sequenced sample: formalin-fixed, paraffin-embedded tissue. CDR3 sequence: CASRDSAAEAFF. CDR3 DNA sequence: TGTGCCAGCAGGGACAGTGCTGCCGAAGCTTTCTTT.